The present T cell receptor (beta chain) was sequenced within a study of early T cells in non-severe SARS-CoV-2 infection. Study-level information: Unsorted whole-blood RNA was sequenced in bulk, leaving chains unpaired.

CDR1 is SGHVS and CDR2 is FQNEAQ in the germline V gene. CDR3 length: 12 residues. V dropped 1 base and J dropped 9 bases, with 6 bases sitting between them. A single record per CDR3 protein comes from TCRdb applying MiXCR to the 5' RACE reads. The table has 65,000 to 70,000 distinct CDR3 sequences, roughly a tenth seen once. This clonotype has just a few counts. The source is an adult who was a healthcare worker with PCR-confirmed SARS-CoV-2 infection or an uninfected control (not recorded which). Sequenced: whole blood. The chain carries TRBV7-8 and TRBJ2-2; D is uncertain. The CDR3 sequence: CASSLGGRELFF. The CDR3 DNA sequence: TGTGCCAGCAGCTTAGGAGGAAGGGAGCTGTTTTTT. The full variable domain, in which reference TRBV7-8 and TRBJ2-2 provide the parts outside the CDR3, is GAGVSQSPRYKVAKRGQDVALRCDPISGHVSLFWYQQALGQGPEFLTYFQNEAQLDKSGLPSDRFFAERPEGSVSTLKIQRTQQEDSAVYLCASSLGGRELFFGEGSRLTVL.